This entry lists 9 T cell receptor beta chains sequenced from one sample in a study of shared clonotypes between healthy human individuals. The protocol was immunoSEQ multiplex PCR, while the TCRdb copy is restricted to in-frame clones and leaves out a portion. The sample has fewer than 700,000 clones, 95% seen once. The naive CD8 population came from CD45RO-negative cells selected for CCR7, without terminally differentiated effector memory CD45RA+ cells. Sequenced sample: naive CD8+ T cells sorted from blood. These receptors all stem from a woman younger than 45 in good health.

CDR3 loop: CASGRRSGPGELFF. CDR3 in DNA: TGTGCCAGTGGTAGACGGTCCGGGCCCGGGGAGCTGTTTTTT. This chain uses TRBV19 with TRBJ2-2, with unresolved D. Trimming pared 8 bases from V and 6 bases from J, leaving 16 bases between. The CDR3 runs 14 residues. Germline V lookup: CDR1 LNHDA, CDR2 SQIVND (reference sequence).

The J gene is TRBJ2-5, the V gene TRBV28; 7 bases fit TRBD2. The DNA end is more similar to TRBJ2-7, so the J call may be wrong. In germline, CDR1 is MDHEN, CDR2 SYDVKM. The CDR3 is 14 residues long. Here the CDR3 DNA reads TGTGCCAGCAGTTGGACTAGTCTGTTCTACGAGCAGTACTTC. As protein: CASSWTSLFYEQYF.

For the CDR3, the DNA is TGTGCCAGCAGCGACAGGGGCTACGAGCAGTACTTC. Translating gives CASSDRGYEQYF. The chain combines TRBV27 with TRBJ2-5, with 8 positions matching TRBD1. TRBJ2-7 matches the DNA end more closely, so the J call is doubtful. There are 12 residues in the CDR3. Per the germline V gene, CDR1 is MNHEY and CDR2 is SMNVEV (reference sequence).

The chain carries TRBV18 and TRBJ1-2, with a tentative D call TRBD1 (5 bases). CDR1 and CDR2 (germline): KGHSH, LQKENI. The V end was cut by 3 bases, the J end by 6 bases, with 14 bases between. The CDR3 totals 14 residues. CDR3 region: CASSPPWGGDGYTF. The CDR3 nucleotides read TGTGCCAGCTCACCCCCATGGGGAGGGGATGGCTACACCTTC.

V gene TRBV29-1 combines with J gene TRBJ2-5, with 11 positions matching TRBD2. Gene TRBJ2-7 matches the end of the DNA better, so the J call may be wrong. The germline V gene encodes CDR1 SQVTM and CDR2 ANQGSEA. This CDR3 has 15 amino acids. The CDR3 loop is CSVELAGGLTYEQYF. CDR3 nucleotides: TGCAGCGTGGAGCTAGCGGGAGGCTTAACGTACGAGCAGTACTTC.

CDR3 residues: CASSEWQTYEQYF. The CDR3 bases are TGTGCCAGCAGTGAATGGCAAACCTACGAGCAGTACTTC. The chain carries TRBV2 and TRBJ2-7; D gene ambiguous. The germline V gene encodes CDR1 SNHLY and CDR2 FYNNEI. The CDR3 is made up of 13 amino acids. Trimming took off 2 bases at V and 2 bases at J, with 7 bases between the two ends.

This chain joins TRBV5-6 and TRBJ2-7; 11 bases match TRBD2. J lost 5 bases, V lost 6 bases, and 10 bases had no gene match. CDR3 size: 15 residues. The germline V gene has CDR1 SGHDT and CDR2 YYEEEE. In nucleotides, the CDR3 is TGTGCCAGCATTCCCTCTTATAGCGGGAGGGACGAGCAGTACTTC. Translated, it gives CASIPSYSGRDEQYF. Drawing the rest from reference TRBV5-6 and TRBJ2-7, the complete variable domain is DAGVTQSPTHLIKTRGQQVTLRCSPKSGHDTVSWYQQALGQGPQFIFQYYEEEERQRGNFPDRFSGHQFPNYSSELNVNALLLGDSALYLCASIPSYSGRDEQYFGPGTRLTVT.

This chain links TRBV10-1 with TRBJ2-2; D is unclear. This CDR3 spans 12 amino acids. Germline CDR1 WNHNN, CDR2 SYGVQD (reference sequence). Trimming removed 0 bases from V and 6 bases from J, with 2 bases in between. DNA of the CDR3: TGCGCCAGCAGTGAGTCTGCCGGGGAGCTGTTTTTT. Translation gives CASSESAGELFF.

This chain joins TRBV11-2 and TRBJ2-2, with TRBD2 as a possible D gene (6 bases). This CDR3 is 19 amino acids long. V lost 4 bases and J 2 bases, leaving 23 bases between the germline ends. CDR1 is SGHAT and CDR2 is FQNNGV in the germline V gene. CDR3 sequence (DNA): TGTGCCAGCAGCTCCTCCCCCCTAAGTAGCGGAAGTAACACCGGGGAGCTGTTTTTT. It is translated as CASSSSPLSSGSNTGELFF. Filled out from reference TRBV11-2 and TRBJ2-2, the complete variable domain reads EAGVAQSPRYKIIEKRQSVAFWCNPISGHATLYWYQQILGQGPKLLIQFQNNGVVDDSQLPKDRFSAERLKGVDSTLKIQPAKLEDSAVYLCASSSSPLSSGSNTGELFFGEGSRLTVL.